This T cell receptor (beta chain) was recovered during a study of T cell repertoires in cytomegalovirus infection. About the research overall: Recently identified HLA-C-restricted CMV epitopes were among the peptides used. Both CMV infection and a matching HLA type were indicated by public TCR beta signatures.

V gave up 8 bases and J gave up 1 base, with 21 bases separating them. Germline values: CDR1 MDHEN, CDR2 SYDVKM. This CDR3 contains 16 residues. This clonotype turned up a few times. Its antigen remains unidentified. Findings of the study overall: HLA-C-restricted CMV-specific TCR beta clonotypes prevailed in the ex vivo response. There were carriers of CMV plus the relevant HLA, and cumulative public TCR beta family frequency identified them.

TCRdb re-analysed the reads in MiXCR, keeping a single row per CDR3 protein. The table includes 250,000 to 300,000 distinct CDR3 sequences, 20% to 25% detected once. The rearrangement links TRBV28 to TRBJ2-7; no clear D. This receptor was identified in a human donor in good health (CMV status not recorded). Some clones in this sample may be carry-over from other donors' samples. The material sequenced was cultured PBMCs, taken from culture after CMV antigen stimulation. The CDR3, as DNA: TGTGCCAGCTCTCCCCGAGCCAGATCCCTTTCCTACGAGCAGTACTTC. Amino acids: CASSPRARSLSYEQYF.